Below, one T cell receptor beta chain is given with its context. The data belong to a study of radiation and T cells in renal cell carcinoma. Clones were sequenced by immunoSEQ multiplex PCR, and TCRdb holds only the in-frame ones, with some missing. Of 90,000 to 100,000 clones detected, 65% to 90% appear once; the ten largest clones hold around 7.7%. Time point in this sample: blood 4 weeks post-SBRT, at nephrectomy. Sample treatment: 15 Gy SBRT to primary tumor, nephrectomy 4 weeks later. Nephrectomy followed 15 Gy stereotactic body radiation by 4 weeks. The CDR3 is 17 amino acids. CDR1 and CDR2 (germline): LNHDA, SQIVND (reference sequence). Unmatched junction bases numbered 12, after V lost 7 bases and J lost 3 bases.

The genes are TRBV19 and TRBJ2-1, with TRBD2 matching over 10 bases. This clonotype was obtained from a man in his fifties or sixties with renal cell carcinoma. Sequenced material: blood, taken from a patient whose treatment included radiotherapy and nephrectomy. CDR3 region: CASMEREGVLGYNEQFF. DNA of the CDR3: TGTGCCAGTATGGAGCGGGAGGGGGTTTTGGGCTACAATGAGCAGTTCTTC.